The 5 T cell receptor beta chains in this list originate from one sample, sequenced in a study of blood T cells in healthy people across ages. Primers used in a second PCR of about 6 to 11 cycles were a sample-barcoded 5' primer and a J-beta primer mix. TCRdb reanalysed the 5' RACE reads using MiXCR and keeps one entry per CDR3 protein. The sample gives about 1.4 million distinct CDR3 sequences, approximately 59% of which show up once; over 6.5% is in the top ten. The sample taken for sequencing was blood. The receptors were sampled from a man in his late teens or twenties in good health.

This clonotype showed up just a few times. The gene calls are TRBV4-3 and TRBJ1-5; possible D gene TRBD1, 5 bases. Per the germline V gene, CDR1 is LGHNA and CDR2 is YSLEER. The germline V and J ends were trimmed by 0 bases and 5 bases, with 11 bases remaining between them. CDR3 length: 15 residues. The CDR3 sequence: CASSQDRRGDQPQHF. In DNA, the CDR3 is TGCGCCAGCAGCCAAGATCGTAGGGGAGATCAGCCCCAGCATTTT.

The V gene is TRBV4-1, the J gene TRBJ2-1, with unresolved D. The CDR3 is made up of 13 amino acids. The germline gives CDR1 MGHRA, CDR2 YSYEKL. Between the trimmed V and J ends, which lost 1 base and 5 bases, there was a span of 6 bases. CDR3 protein: CASSQALHNEQFF. The CDR3 bases are TGCGCCAGCAGCCAAGCACTCCACAATGAGCAGTTCTTC.

This clonotype showed up many times. The chain joins TRBV5-1 to TRBJ2-3; no definite D call. V gave up 4 bases and J gave up 0 bases, with 3 bases separating them. The V gene's germline CDR1 is SGHRS and CDR2 YFSETQ. The length of the CDR3 is 12 residues. In nucleotides, the CDR3 is TGCGCCAGCAGCGAGAGCACAGATACGCAGTATTTT. The encoded protein is CASSESTDTQYF.

This chain connects TRBV14 to TRBJ1-1, with D maybe TRBD1 (6 bases). In germline, CDR1 is SGHDN, CDR2 FVKESK. CDR3 length equals 13 residues. V was cut by 1 base and J by 4 bases, with 7 bases left in between. The CDR3 sequence: CASSQAGATEAFF. CDR3 DNA: TGTGCCAGCAGCCAAGCAGGGGCCACTGAAGCTTTCTTT.

This clonotype has only a few counts. The V and J genes are TRBV4-1 and TRBJ2-7; weak D call: TRBD1 (6 bases). CDR1 and CDR2 from the germline V gene are MGHRA and YSYEKL. CDR3 length: 14 amino acids. With 4 bases removed from V and 2 bases from J, the gap between germline ends came to 12 bases. CDR3 in amino acids: CASSPGQIAYEQYF. CDR3 nucleotide sequence: TGCGCCAGCAGCCCCGGACAGATAGCCTACGAGCAGTACTTC.